This T cell receptor beta chain appears in the sequencing data of a study of T cell responses to AZD1222 COVID-19 vaccine. Study outcomes and limitations: Donors, mostly white British, included more females; clonal diversity was possibly underestimated.

As concerns this clone: Its antigen remains unknown.

Data came from immunoSEQ multiplex PCR; TCRdb stores just in-frame clones and leaves some out. The table includes 100,000 or so clones, 65% to 90% detected once. CDR3 length: 14 residues. The V gene's germline CDR1 is GTSNPN and CDR2 SVGIG (reference sequence). V lost 1 base and J lost 3, with 9 bases in between. This TCR was recovered from an adult in good health. This sequence joins TRBV30 and TRBJ1-4; possibly TRBD1 for D (5 bases). The sample in question was peripheral blood, obtained on day 0 of AZD1222 vaccination. CDR3 loop: CAWSEGNANEKLFF. CDR3 DNA: TGTGCCTGGAGTGAGGGGAACGCTAATGAAAAACTGTTTTTT.